In this sample, the clone carrying this T cell receptor beta chain turned up a few times. TCRdb's copy holds only in-frame clones and misses some; the assay was immunoSEQ multiplex PCR. Seen here are about 130,000 clones, 96% observed once, and the top ten hold 0.44%. The data stem from a study of T cell changes during pregnancy in multiple sclerosis. The V gene end was trimmed by 6 bases and the J gene end by 7 bases; junction bases not matched to a gene: 8. CDR1 and CDR2 from the germline V gene are MNHEY and SVGAGI. The CDR3 consists of 13 residues. The V gene is TRBV6-5, the J gene TRBJ1-1; 7 nucleotides line up with TRBD1. This receptor was taken from a female donor with multiple sclerosis, enrolled in a pregnancy study. The sequencing here drew on peripheral blood, taken after pregnancy. Here the CDR3 DNA reads TGTGCCAGCAGCCAAGGGGGCCGGGGTGAAGCTTTCTTT. This sequence encodes CASSQGGRGEAFF.